The 9 T cell receptor beta chains below all came from one sample that was sequenced in a study of human T cells and chemical hapten exposure. As to time point: patch test 1, 2 weeks after DPC sensitization. Noted treatment: therapeutic diphenylcyclopropenone sensitization with weekly scalp DPC. Each CDR3 protein gets one entry after TCRdb re-called the RACE reads with MiXCR. This table holds approximately 82,000 distinct CDR3 sequences, 10% found once. The starting material was whole blood, obtained in connection with sensitization to the hapten diphenylcyclopropenone (DPC). The receptors were gathered from a middle-aged man with alopecia areata. Some clones in this sample may be carry-over from other donors' samples.

The rearrangement links TRBV20-1 to TRBJ2-7; D unclear. CDR1 and CDR2 from the germline V gene are DFQATT and SNEGSKA (reference sequence). The CDR3 runs to 12 residues. V was shortened by 1 base and J by 6 bases, with 10 bases between the two germline ends. CDR3 region: CSARVTSAEQYF. CDR3 DNA sequence: TGCAGTGCTAGAGTAACGTCTGCCGAGCAGTACTTC.

This clonotype was seen ten or more times. The genes are TRBV27 and TRBJ2-3, with 9 bases fitting TRBD1. V lost 6 bases to trimming and J lost 2 bases; unmatched junction nucleotides: 6. This CDR3 has 15 residues. Germline V gene data show CDR1 as MNHEY and CDR2 as SMNVEV (reference sequence). CDR3 nucleotide sequence: TGTGCCAGCAGAGTCCGGGACAGGGTCACAGATACGCAGTATTTT. This sequence encodes CASRVRDRVTDTQYF.

There are many counts of this clonotype. The rearrangement uses TRBV28 and TRBJ1-2; 7 positions match TRBD1. The CDR3 runs to 13 residues. The germline V gene has CDR1 MDHEN and CDR2 SYDVKM. Trimming took 5 bases from V and 3 from J; bases not matched to a gene: 3. DNA for the CDR3: TGTGCCAGCAGTCCCGACAGGGACTATGGCTACACCTTC. Protein: CASSPDRDYGYTF.

This chain links TRBV9 with TRBJ2-5; 9 bases align to TRBD2. After removal of 0 bases from V and 2 bases from J, the junction contained 5 bases not matched to a gene. The CDR3 is made up of 16 amino acids. The germline gives CDR1 SGDLS, CDR2 YYNGEE. The CDR3 spells CASSVGVAGAQETQYF. CDR3 nucleotide sequence: TGTGCCAGCAGCGTAGGGGTAGCGGGGGCTCAAGAGACCCAGTACTTC.

The CDR3 loop reads CAWSRRGYNEQFF. The CDR3 nucleotides are TGTGCCTGGAGTAGGCGGGGGTACAATGAGCAGTTCTTC. The chain is built from TRBV30 and TRBJ2-1; TRBD2 matches 7 bases. This CDR3 has 13 residues. Germline CDR1 GTSNPN, CDR2 SVGIG (reference sequence). The trim removed 2 bases at V and 4 bases at J, leaving 2 bases unmatched.

This clonotype was seen only a few times. The V call is TRBV12-3 or TRBV12-4, the J call TRBJ2-4; the D gene is possibly TRBD2 (5 bases). V lost 4 bases and J lost 1, with 17 bases in between. The CDR3 sequence is 17 residues long. Here the CDR3 DNA reads TGTGCCAGCAGTTATCTGGTACTAGACGCCGCCAAAAACATTCAGTACTTC. Encoded protein: CASSYLVLDAAKNIQYF.

This clonotype was counted ten times or more. This chain links TRBV6-5 with TRBJ1-4, with D tentatively TRBD1 (6 bases). V was clipped by 7 bases and J by 8 bases, with 17 bases between them. Germline lookup yields CDR1 MNHEY and CDR2 SVGAGI. This CDR3 spans 14 amino acids. CDR3 protein: CASKQEGVSEKLFF. The CDR3 nucleotides are TGTGCCAGCAAGCAAGAGGGGGTTTCGGAAAAACTGTTTTTT.

The chain uses TRBV5-6 and TRBJ2-3, with unresolved D. V lost 5 bases to trimming and J lost 0 bases, with 13 bases between them. The germline CDR1 and CDR2 sequences are SGHDT and YYEEEE. This CDR3 has 15 amino acids. The CDR3 sequence: CASRGRGTSTDTQYF. CDR3 in DNA: TGTGCCAGCAGAGGTCGCGGTACTAGCACAGATACGCAGTATTTT.

This clonotype was observed at least ten times. The chain employs TRBV7-9 and TRBJ1-1, with D tentatively TRBD1 (5 bases). This CDR3 contains 11 residues. Germline assignment: CDR1 SEHNR and CDR2 FQNEAQ (reference sequence). V dropped 11 bases and J dropped 7 bases, with 14 bases sitting between them. As DNA, the CDR3 is TGTGCCGGGCGTTCGGGGCTTGAAGCTTTCTTT. Translated, it gives CAGRSGLEAFF.